This is a list of T cell receptor beta chains from one sample in a study of cytomegalovirus exposure and HLA in healthy donors. Generated by immunoSEQ multiplex PCR, the TCRdb table keeps only in-frame clones and is missing some. Found here are some 170,000 clones, about four fifths of them singletons; the top ten hold roughly 4.7%. Material for sequencing was PBMCs. These receptors originate from a man aged 25 to 40 in good health and CMV-seronegative. Both conserved end residues are part of each CDR3. The D gene is left open where the match is weak. Expanded clones are given a class, and other clones once, few, many or no size at all.

j_gene: TRBJ1-5; abundance: .; v_gene: TRBV19; d_gene: .; CDR3nt: TGTGCCAGTAGTGCCAGACAGTCTAGCAATCAGCCCCAGCATTTT; CDR3aa: CASSARQSSNQPQHF
j_gene: TRBJ2-5; abundance: .; v_gene: TRBV19; d_gene: TRBD2; CDR3nt: TGTGCCAGTAGTATGTGGCGGGTAGCGGGAGGAGAGACCCAGTACTTC; CDR3aa: CASSMWRVAGGETQYF
j_gene: TRBJ2-3; abundance: .; v_gene: TRBV7-9; d_gene: TRBD2; CDR3nt: TGTGCCAGCAGCCTACTAGCGGGGGGAATTACAGATACGCAGTATTTT; CDR3aa: CASSLLAGGITDTQYF
j_gene: TRBJ1-1; abundance: .; v_gene: TRBV23-1; d_gene: .; CDR3nt: TGCGCCAGCAGAAAAATGACTCAGAACACTGAAGCTTTCTTT; CDR3aa: CASRKMTQNTEAFF
j_gene: TRBJ2-5; abundance: .; v_gene: TRBV11-2; d_gene: TRBD1; CDR3nt: TGTGCCAGCAGCTCGGACAGGGGGCAAGAGACCCAGTACTTC; CDR3aa: CASSSDRGQETQYF
j_gene: TRBJ1-5; abundance: .; v_gene: TRBV5-6; d_gene: TRBD1; CDR3nt: TGTGCCAGCAGCTTGGGACAGGGGACCGATCAGCCCCAGCATTTT; CDR3aa: CASSLGQGTDQPQHF
j_gene: TRBJ1-2; abundance: .; v_gene: TRBV7-2; d_gene: TRBD1; CDR3nt: TGTGCCAGCAGTCCGGTTCCGGGACAGCTTAACTATGGCTACACCTTC; CDR3aa: CASSPVPGQLNYGYTF
j_gene: TRBJ2-3; abundance: few; v_gene: TRBV18; d_gene: TRBD1; CDR3nt: TGTGCCAGCTCACGGACAGGTTCTAGCACAGATACGCAGTATTTT; CDR3aa: CASSRTGSSTDTQYF
j_gene: TRBJ1-4; abundance: once; v_gene: TRBV19; d_gene: TRBD1; CDR3nt: TGTGCCAGTAGTTCCACCCACCCGGGACAGAGTTCAACTAATGAAAAACTGTTTTTT; CDR3aa: CASSSTHPGQSSTNEKLFF
j_gene: TRBJ2-1; abundance: few; v_gene: TRBV5-4; d_gene: .; CDR3nt: TGTGCCAGCAGCTTGTACGGGAATTCCTACAATGAGCAGTTCTTC; CDR3aa: CASSLYGNSYNEQFF
j_gene: TRBJ1-3; abundance: .; v_gene: TRBV10-3; d_gene: TRBD1; CDR3nt: TGTGCCACCGACCCGGGACAGACTGGAAACACCATATATTTT; CDR3aa: CATDPGQTGNTIYF
j_gene: TRBJ2-3; abundance: .; v_gene: TRBV14; d_gene: TRBD2; CDR3nt: TGTGCCAGCAGCCAAGAAGGCACTAGCGGCACAGATACGCAGTATTTT; CDR3aa: CASSQEGTSGTDTQYF
j_gene: TRBJ1-1; abundance: .; v_gene: TRBV27; d_gene: TRBD1; CDR3nt: TGTGCCAGCAGTCCTAACAGGGGGCGGGTTTCGGACACTGAAGCTTTCTTT; CDR3aa: CASSPNRGRVSDTEAFF
j_gene: TRBJ2-1; abundance: .; v_gene: TRBV2; d_gene: TRBD2; CDR3nt: TGTGCCAGCATGAACCTAGCGGGAATAGTCGTGGATGAGCAGTTCTTC; CDR3aa: CASMNLAGIVVDEQFF
j_gene: TRBJ2-7; abundance: .; v_gene: TRBV9; d_gene: TRBD2; CDR3nt: TGTGCCAGCAGCGTAGTGGGGGGGTTCACCTACGAGCAGTACTTC; CDR3aa: CASSVVGGFTYEQYF
j_gene: TRBJ2-1; abundance: .; v_gene: TRBV28; d_gene: TRBD2; CDR3nt: TGTGCCAGCAGTTATTTAGCGGGGGCGGGCAATGAGCAGTTCTTC; CDR3aa: CASSYLAGAGNEQFF
j_gene: TRBJ2-4; abundance: few; v_gene: TRBV27; d_gene: TRBD2; CDR3nt: TGTGCCAGCAGTTTTGGGGCTAGCGGGAGTGTCTTAGCCAAAAACATTCAGTACTTC; CDR3aa: CASSFGASGSVLAKNIQYF
j_gene: TRBJ1-3; abundance: .; v_gene: TRBV5-1; d_gene: .; CDR3nt: TGCGCCAGCAGCCGTTCGACAGAGTCAATCTCTGGAAACACCATATATTTT; CDR3aa: CASSRSTESISGNTIYF
j_gene: TRBJ2-7; abundance: .; v_gene: TRBV30; d_gene: TRBD1; CDR3nt: TGTGCCTGGATCCCGGGACAGGGGTGGGACGAGCAGTACTTC; CDR3aa: CAWIPGQGWDEQYF
j_gene: TRBJ1-2; abundance: .; v_gene: TRBV5-1; d_gene: TRBD1; CDR3nt: TGCGCCAGCAGCCCGACAGGGGCGAACCCCTACACCTTC; CDR3aa: CASSPTGANPYTF
j_gene: TRBJ1-5; abundance: .; v_gene: TRBV28; d_gene: .; CDR3nt: TGTGCCAGCAGTTTAGGACAGAACAATCAGCCCCAGCATTTT; CDR3aa: CASSLGQNNQPQHF
j_gene: TRBJ2-7; abundance: .; v_gene: TRBV11-2; d_gene: TRBD2; CDR3nt: TGTGCCAGCAGCTCCTCCGGGAGGGAGTACGAGCAGTACTTC; CDR3aa: CASSSSGREYEQYF
j_gene: TRBJ2-2; abundance: .; v_gene: TRBV10-3; d_gene: TRBD1; CDR3nt: TGTGCCATCAGTGAGATGGGGACAGGGTTTGGGTCCGGGGAGCTGTTTTTT; CDR3aa: CAISEMGTGFGSGELFF
j_gene: TRBJ2-1; abundance: once; v_gene: TRBV7-3; d_gene: .; CDR3nt: TGTGCCAGCAGGTCTGGGGGGTCGTACAATGAGCAGTTCTTC; CDR3aa: CASRSGGSYNEQFF
j_gene: TRBJ2-7; abundance: .; v_gene: TRBV29-1; d_gene: TRBD1; CDR3nt: TGCAGCGCCAACGGACAGGGAACCTACGAGCAGTACTTC; CDR3aa: CSANGQGTYEQYF
j_gene: TRBJ2-7; abundance: .; v_gene: TRBV4-2; d_gene: .; CDR3nt: TGTGCCAGCAGCCAAGACCCAGGGGGGCGGGGATCCTACGAGCAGTACTTC; CDR3aa: CASSQDPGGRGSYEQYF
j_gene: TRBJ2-7; abundance: .; v_gene: TRBV19; d_gene: TRBD1; CDR3nt: TGTGCCAGTAGCCCTTTCCCCACCTCAGGGGGTACCTACGAGCAGTACTTC; CDR3aa: CASSPFPTSGGTYEQYF
j_gene: TRBJ1-6; abundance: .; v_gene: TRBV28; d_gene: .; CDR3nt: TGTGCCAGCAGTCTGGACAGAGACTCACCCCTCCACTTT; CDR3aa: CASSLDRDSPLHF
j_gene: TRBJ2-3; abundance: .; v_gene: TRBV5-1; d_gene: TRBD2; CDR3nt: TGCGCCAGCAGCTTGGGGACTAGCGGCACAGATACGCAGTATTTT; CDR3aa: CASSLGTSGTDTQYF
j_gene: TRBJ2-1; abundance: .; v_gene: TRBV4-1; d_gene: .; CDR3nt: TGCGCCAGCAGCCACCTGAGCAATGAGCAGTTCTTC; CDR3aa: CASSHLSNEQFF
j_gene: TRBJ2-6; abundance: .; v_gene: TRBV7-3; d_gene: .; CDR3nt: TGTGCCAGCAGCCTCCCCGCCAACGTCCTGACTTTC; CDR3aa: CASSLPANVLTF
j_gene: TRBJ1-5; abundance: .; v_gene: TRBV27; d_gene: .; CDR3nt: TGTGCCAGCAGTTTATTCGGAGGGGGGGCAGATCAGCCCCAGCATTTT; CDR3aa: CASSLFGGGADQPQHF
j_gene: TRBJ2-3; abundance: .; v_gene: TRBV12-5; d_gene: .; CDR3nt: TGTGCTAGTGGTTTGGTACGAGGGATCAACACAGATACGCAGTATTTT; CDR3aa: CASGLVRGINTDTQYF
j_gene: TRBJ2-7; abundance: .; v_gene: TRBV7-2; d_gene: TRBD1; CDR3nt: TGTGCCAGCAGCCCCCGAGGGTTTCGGGACAGGGCCTACGAGCAGTACTTC; CDR3aa: CASSPRGFRDRAYEQYF
j_gene: TRBJ2-1; abundance: .; v_gene: TRBV29-1; d_gene: .; CDR3nt: TGCAGCGTTGAGGTGGGGGCTGTCAGCAATGAGCAGCTCTTC; CDR3aa: CSVEVGAVSNEQLF